This T cell receptor (beta chain) was retrieved from a study of control samples from healthy donors and cancer patients (dated by TCRdb to between 2020 and 2021). The protocol used for the library was the immunoSEQ multiplex PCR assay. TCRdb stores this immuneACCESS table with in-frame sequences only. Part of the clones is absent; in the studies checked, under half of the shortfall reflects unresolved V genes, and no reason is known for the rest. Present in this sample are approximately 130,000 clones, around 87% of which were seen just once. The ten largest account for around an eighth of the sample. As to this clone: Its target antigen remains unknown. No base-level quality is on record; no much larger clone is a single base apart.

The CDR3 numbers 15 residues from cysteine through phenylalanine. Only the CDR3 portion is preserved as DNA: 45 bases, with reading frame beginning at the first base. Trimming takes 5 bases from V and 3 bases from J, and the germline ends sit 16 bases apart. CDR1 and CDR2 (SGHVS, FQNEAQ) derive from the germline V gene. The sequence links TRBV7-8 to TRBJ2-5, with TRBD1 perhaps the D gene, on 5 matching bases. The source material was blood. The sequence was obtained from a man aged 30-40 years in good health. The DNA reads TGTGCCAGCAGCCGGTTCGACAGATCAGAAGAGACCCAGTACTTC. Its coded protein is CASSRFDRSEETQYF.